Below are 24 T cell receptor beta chains sequenced from a single sample in a study of blood T cell repertoires in COVID-19. Generated by immunoSEQ multiplex PCR, the TCRdb table keeps only in-frame clones and is missing some. This table holds around 500,000 clones, about nine tenths found once. Sequenced material: PBMCs or T cells enriched from blood (not recorded which). The receptors originated from a woman aged 60 to 75 who had recovered from COVID-19.

The chain employs TRBV19 and TRBJ1-2, with D perhaps matching TRBD1 (5 bases). CDR1 and CDR2 from the germline V gene are LNHDA and SQIVND (reference sequence). The V end was cut by 4 bases, the J end by 6 bases, with 12 bases between. CDR3 size: 13 residues. The CDR3 bases are TGTGCCAGTAGTAAGATCCAGGGCCATGGCTACACCTTC. It is translated as CASSKIQGHGYTF.

The chain links TRBV7-8 to TRBJ2-7; no clear D. Per the germline V gene, CDR1 is SGHVS and CDR2 is FQNEAQ. The CDR3 contains 13 residues. Trimming took off 4 bases at V and 6 bases at J, with 13 bases between the two ends. The CDR3 sequence is CASSSSGRVEQYV. DNA of the CDR3: TGTGCCAGCAGCTCATCTGGCCGGGTCGAGCAGTACGTC.

This chain joins TRBV6-1 and TRBJ1-4, with 7 bases matching TRBD1. CDR1 and CDR2 (germline): MNHNS, SASEGT. The V and J ends lost 4 bases and 2 bases, in that order; junction bases with no gene match: 13. CDR3 length equals 18 residues. The CDR3 reads CASSVTLVQGRTNEKLFF. In nucleotides, the CDR3 is TGTGCCAGCAGTGTCACTTTAGTACAGGGGAGGACTAATGAAAAACTGTTTTTT.

This clone has a single count. The V call is TRBV6-5, the J call TRBJ2-2; perhaps TRBD2 as D (6 bases). The V gene's germline CDR1 is MNHEY and CDR2 SVGAGI. V was shortened by 6 bases and J by 7 bases, with 15 bases between the two germline ends. The CDR3 has 14 amino acids. The CDR3, as DNA: TGTGCCAGCAGCTGGGACCCCGGGGGCGGGGAGCTGTTTTTT. It encodes CASSWDPGGGELFF.

V and J are TRBV5-1 and TRBJ2-7, with 9 bases aligning to TRBD1. There are 14 residues in the CDR3. Losses at the gene ends were 2 bases for V and 2 bases for J; bases not matched to a gene: 2. CDR1 and CDR2 (germline): SGHRS, YFSETQ. The CDR3 DNA is TGCGCCAGCAGCTTTACAGGGGGCACCTACGAGCAGTACGTC. Its translation is CASSFTGGTYEQYV.

The chain employs TRBV11-2 and TRBJ2-7, with 8 bases that match TRBD1. V lost 2 bases, J lost 7 bases, and 16 bases stayed unmatched. The CDR3 loop spans 17 amino acids. Germline-derived CDR1 and CDR2 are SGHAT and FQNNGV. CDR3 sequence reads: CASSLRVEAGGAGEQYF. The CDR3 bases are TGTGCCAGCAGCTTAAGAGTCGAGGCAGGGGGCGCGGGGGAGCAGTACTTC.

The rearrangement joins TRBV28 to TRBJ2-2, with 7 bases aligning to TRBD2. Per germline, CDR1 MDHEN and CDR2 SYDVKM. This CDR3 has 13 amino acids. V was clipped by 9 bases and J by 7 bases; unmatched bases: 8. The CDR3, as DNA: TGTGCCAGTCTATGGGGAGGGATCGGGGAGCTGTTTTTT. This sequence encodes CASLWGGIGELFF.

The V gene is TRBV3-1 (or the pseudogene TRBV3-2), the J gene TRBJ2-1; 9 positions agree with TRBD2. With 0 bases clipped from V and 7 bases from J, the junction kept 7 bases outside the gene matches. Germline values: CDR1 LGHDT, CDR2 YNNKEL (reference sequence). There are 16 residues in the CDR3. As DNA, the CDR3 is TGTGCCAGCAGCCAAGATAGTGGTAGCGGGGGTAATGAGCAGTTCTTC. Translated, it gives CASSQDSGSGGNEQFF.

This clone was seen only once. V is TRBV4-1 and J is TRBJ2-6, with a possible D match to TRBD2 (6 bases). Germline values: CDR1 MGHRA, CDR2 YSYEKL. CDR3 length: 19 residues. The germline V and J ends were trimmed by 2 bases and 0 bases, with 17 bases remaining between them. CDR3 region: CASSQIPGLEVSGANVLTF. The CDR3 region has the DNA TGCGCCAGCAGCCAAATACCGGGACTGGAAGTCTCTGGGGCCAACGTCCTGACTTTC.

The table lists this clone with a count of one. This sequence joins TRBV5-1 and TRBJ1-1; D remains unclear. The germline V gene encodes CDR1 SGHRS and CDR2 YFSETQ. V was trimmed by 1 base and J by 0 bases, leaving 10 bases between them. The CDR3 length is 15 residues. Here the CDR3 reads CASSLYSGMNTEAFF. CDR3 nucleotides: TGCGCCAGCAGCTTGTATTCGGGGATGAACACTGAAGCTTTCTTT. Looking up the rest from reference TRBV5-1 and TRBJ1-1 gives the full variable domain: KAGVTQTPRYLIKTRGQQVTLSCSPISGHRSVSWYQQTPGQGLQFLFEYFSETQRNKGNFPGRFSGRQFSNSRSEMNVSTLELGDSALYLCASSLYSGMNTEAFFGQGTRLTVV.

The chain joins TRBV3-1 (or the pseudogene TRBV3-2) to TRBJ1-6; a possible D gene is TRBD1 (6 bases). CDR1 LGHDT and CDR2 YNNKEL come from the germline V gene (reference sequence). The CDR3 has 16 residues. Between the trimmed V and J ends, which lost 0 bases and 7 bases, there was a span of 13 bases. The CDR3 is CASSQDIGQPNSPLHF. DNA of the CDR3: TGTGCCAGCAGCCAAGATATAGGACAGCCCAATTCACCCCTCCACTTT.

This sequence joins TRBV5-8 and TRBJ2-6, with D perhaps matching TRBD1 (5 bases). The CDR3 runs 18 residues. Germline CDR1 and CDR2: SGHTS and YDEGEE. The V and J ends lost 2 bases and 1 base respectively, with 16 bases between them. The CDR3 sequence: CASSFRAGKGSGANVLTF. CDR3 in DNA: TGTGCCAGCAGCTTTAGGGCAGGGAAGGGGTCTGGGGCCAACGTCCTGACTTTC.

The rearrangement uses TRBV30 and TRBJ2-3; 16 bases align to TRBD2. This CDR3 is built from 19 residues. The V segment lost 0 bases and the J segment 4 bases; nucleotides outside the gene matches: 10. Germline CDR1 GTSNPN, CDR2 SVGIG (reference sequence). The CDR3 sequence: CAWSVYGTSGGAGSDTQYF. The CDR3 DNA reads as TGTGCCTGGAGTGTATATGGGACTAGCGGGGGGGCTGGCTCAGATACGCAGTATTTT.

The chain recombines TRBV11-2 with TRBJ1-5; 8 bases are a match to TRBD1. The CDR3 is made up of 15 amino acids. Germline V gene data show CDR1 as SGHAT and CDR2 as FQNNGV. Trimming at V came to 4 bases and at J to 6 bases, leaving 8 bases not matched to a gene. This CDR3 is CASSSGQGKGQPQHF. The CDR3 bases are TGTGCCAGCAGCTCCGGACAGGGAAAGGGTCAGCCCCAGCATTTT.

The V and J genes are TRBV4-1 and TRBJ2-1, with D tentatively TRBD2 (6 bases). V gave up 1 base and J gave up 2 bases, with 18 bases separating them. This CDR3 contains 18 residues. The germline CDR1 and CDR2 sequences are MGHRA and YSYEKL. CDR3 sequence reads: CASSQGGWGVIPYNEQFF. The CDR3 nucleotides read TGCGCCAGCAGCCAAGGAGGGTGGGGGGTCATCCCCTACAATGAGCAGTTCTTC.

The chain employs TRBV19 and TRBJ1-5; D is perhaps TRBD1 (6 bases). Germline loops: CDR1 LNHDA, CDR2 SQIVND (reference sequence). V was trimmed by 11 bases and J by 6 bases, leaving 14 bases between them. The length of the CDR3 is 12 residues. CDR3 sequence (DNA): TGTGCCGGATTTGGGACAACTCAGCCCCAGCATTTT. Translated, it gives CAGFGTTQPQHF. Full variable domain (missing parts from reference TRBV19 and TRBJ1-5): DGGITQSPKYLFRKEGQNVTLSCEQNLNHDAMYWYRQDPGQGLRLIYYSQIVNDFQKGDIAEGYSVSREKKESFPLTVTSAQKNPTAFYLCAGFGTTQPQHFGDGTRLSIL.

This clone was seen repeatedly, ten times or more. The gene calls are TRBV10-3 and TRBJ2-7; 9 bases are a match to TRBD2. Germline assignment: CDR1 ENHRY and CDR2 SYGVKD. The CDR3 is made up of 16 amino acids. V shed 3 bases, J shed 3 bases, and the junction held 9 bases outside the gene matches. The CDR3: CAISDPSSGVFYEQYF. The CDR3 DNA is TGTGCCATCAGTGACCCCTCTAGCGGGGTTTTCTACGAGCAGTACTTC.

The chain uses TRBV7-6 and TRBJ2-3, with a tentative D call TRBD2 (6 bases). Germline CDR1 reads SGHVS; CDR2 reads FNYEAQ. V lost 3 bases to trimming and J lost 4 bases, with 14 bases between them. This CDR3 is built from 15 residues. The CDR3 region has the DNA TGTGCCAGCAGCTTCCTGGTAGGAGGGTCAGATACGCAGTATTTT. It codes for CASSFLVGGSDTQYF.

A few counts support this clone. The genes are TRBV2 and TRBJ1-2; 10 bases map to TRBD1. Trimming took 6 bases from V and 8 from J; bases not matched to a gene: 6. CDR3 length: 13 residues. CDR1 is SNHLY and CDR2 is FYNNEI in the germline V gene. The CDR3 region has the DNA TGTGCCAGCAGCCCGACAGGGGGCAACGGCTACACCTTC. It is translated as CASSPTGGNGYTF.

The CDR3 loop reads CASSQAPRGLGNTIYF. DNA for the CDR3: TGCGCCAGCAGCCAAGCCCCCAGGGGGTTAGGAAACACCATATATTTT. The chain uses TRBV4-1 and TRBJ1-3; 7 bases map to TRBD1. Unmatched junction bases numbered 7, after V lost 1 base and J lost 4 bases. The length of the CDR3 is 16 residues. Germline V gene lookup returns CDR1 MGHRA and CDR2 YSYEKL.

This chain links TRBV6-5 with TRBJ2-2, with D possibly matching TRBD1 (6 bases). Germline V gene lookup returns CDR1 MNHEY and CDR2 SVGAGI. The CDR3 is made up of 15 amino acids. Trimming left V 6 bases short and J 4 bases short, with 15 bases between. The CDR3 nucleotides are TGTGCCAGCAGGAATGGGGGCTCGGTCACCGGGGAGCTGTTTTTT. Its translation: CASRNGGSVTGELFF.

This chain joins TRBV5-4 and TRBJ1-2; possible D gene TRBD1, 6 bases. With 0 bases removed from V and 8 bases from J, the gap between germline ends came to 14 bases. Germline assignment: CDR1 SGHNT and CDR2 YYREEE (reference sequence). This CDR3 spans 14 amino acids. CDR3 region: CASSLGAGAGGYTF. Here the CDR3 DNA reads TGTGCCAGCAGCTTGGGCGCGGGGGCTGGAGGCTACACCTTC. Full variable domain (outside the CDR3, taken from reference TRBV5-4 and TRBJ1-2): ETGVTQSPTHLIKTRGQQVTLRCSSQSGHNTVSWYQQALGQGPQFIFQYYREEENGRGNFPPRFSGLQFPNYSSELNVNALELDDSALYLCASSLGAGAGGYTFGSGTRLTVV.

This clone showed up just once. This chain connects TRBV6-8 to TRBJ2-5, with 8 nucleotides matching TRBD1. This CDR3 comprises 16 residues. Germline CDR1 and CDR2: MNHGY and SAAAGT. V trimming: 4 bases; J trimming: 4 bases; junction bases outside the gene matches: 11. The CDR3 loop reads CASSCPAYDRGETQYF. The CDR3 nucleotides are TGTGCCAGCAGTTGCCCCGCTTACGACAGGGGAGAGACCCAGTACTTC.

Comment on this clone: This same CDR3 is encoded by further DNA sequences in the sample. This CDR3 reads CASSLVAGNYGYTF. In DNA, the CDR3 is TGCGCCAGCAGCTTGGTTGCAGGGAACTATGGCTACACCTTC. The chain joins TRBV5-1 to TRBJ1-2; D possibly corresponds to TRBD1 (5 bases). CDR3 length equals 14 residues. The ends were cut back, 0 bases at V and 2 bases at J, with 8 bases in the middle. Looked up from germline, CDR1 is SGHRS and CDR2 is YFSETQ.